Listed below are T cell receptor beta chains from one sample, sequenced in a study of T cells in Graves' hyperthyroidism and ophthalmopathy. TCRdb redid the calling of the multiplex PCR reads with MiXCR, one entry per CDR3 protein. The repertoire includes 600,000 to 700,000 distinct CDR3 sequences, nearly 45% of them detected once, and less than 8.5% sits in the top ten. What was sequenced was peripheral blood or thyroid tissue (not recorded which). All receptors come from an adult man with Graves' disease, either hyperthyroidism or ophthalmopathy (not recorded which). Both conserved end residues are part of each CDR3. A D gene is named only where the DNA matches it firmly. Rows give clone size only sometimes, using once, few, many, or a class for an expanded clone.

TRBJ2-2	many	-	TRBV7-9	CASSLLGGTGELFF	TGTGCCAGCAGCTTACTAGGCGGCACCGGGGAGCTGTTTTTT
TRBJ1-3	few	-	TRBV20-1	CSARSPDGYSGNTIYF	TGCAGTGCTAGATCCCCTGACGGATACTCTGGAAACACCATATATTTT
TRBJ1-2	many	-	TRBV7-3	CASSVQGRGYTF	TGTGCCAGCAGCGTTCAGGGACGCGGCTACACCTTC
TRBJ1-2	-	-	TRBV12-3/TRBV12-4	CASSLIRTGSGHTF	TGTGCCAGCAGTCTGATACGAACAGGCTCGGGACACACCTTC
TRBJ2-7	-	-	TRBV15	CATSRSSEDTPYEQYF	TGTGCCACCAGCAGAAGCAGTGAGGACACTCCCTACGAGCAGTACTTC
TRBJ1-4	-	-	TRBV7-8	CASSLAGKMEKLFF	TGTGCCAGCAGCTTAGCAGGGAAGATGGAAAAACTGTTTTTT
TRBJ1-1	many	TRBD1	TRBV10-3	CAIRSGQGAEAFF	TGTGCCATCAGATCGGGACAGGGTGCTGAAGCTTTCTTT
TRBJ2-7	-	TRBD2	TRBV5-1	CASSFLPYEGFSGDSYEQYF	TGCGCCAGCAGCTTTCTTCCATATGAAGGTTTTAGCGGGGACTCCTACGAGCAGTACTTC
TRBJ2-5	many	TRBD2	TRBV20-1	CSATERGLAETQYF	TGCAGTGCTACAGAGCGCGGACTAGCGGAGACCCAGTACTTC
TRBJ1-2	-	TRBD1	TRBV7-4	CASSVGGDRTNYGYTF	TGTGCCAGCAGCGTAGGGGGGGACAGAACTAACTATGGCTACACCTTC
TRBJ2-7	-	TRBD1	TRBV5-1	CASSLGLDRGIYEQYF	TGCGCCAGCAGCTTGGGGCTGGACAGGGGTATCTACGAGCAGTACTTC
TRBJ1-2	-	-	TRBV6-1	CASSQHEGLQESGYTF	TGTGCCAGCAGCCAACATGAAGGTCTACAGGAGAGTGGCTACACCTTC
TRBJ1-1	-	-	TRBV15	CATSSVGRTANTEAFF	TGTGCCACCAGCAGCGTAGGGCGGACAGCGAACACTGAAGCTTTCTTT
TRBJ1-6	-	-	TRBV9	CASSLRSAYNSPLHF	TGTGCCAGCAGCTTGAGGTCGGCCTATAATTCACCCCTCCACTTT
TRBJ1-1	-	-	TRBV7-9	CASSQIPGVNAEAFF	TGCGCCAGCAGCCAGATCCCGGGGGTTAACGCTGAAGCTTTCTTT
TRBJ2-5	-	-	TRBV14	CASSRGQSETQHF	TGTGCCAGCAGCCGTGGACAGTCGGAGACCCAGCACTTC
TRBJ2-7	-	-	TRBV19	CASSTGPGDEQYF	TGTGCCAGTAGTACAGGGCCGGGGGACGAGCAGTACTTC
TRBJ1-2	-	-	TRBV29-1	CSVEKRAGVGGYTF	TGCAGCGTTGAAAAGCGTGCGGGGGTAGGTGGCTACACCTTC
TRBJ1-1	-	-	TRBV5-1	CASKPGVNTEAFF	TGCGCCAGCAAACCGGGGGTGAACACTGAAGCTTTCTTT
TRBJ1-4	many	-	TRBV2	CASMADPAVGEKLFF	TGTGCCAGCATGGCTGACCCGGCGGTCGGCGAAAAACTGTTTTTT
TRBJ2-5	-	-	TRBV24-1	CATSDLGGSETQYF	TGTGCCACCAGTGATTTGGGGGGATCTGAGACCCAGTACTTC
TRBJ1-4	many	-	TRBV7-9	CASSVLNGEKLFF	TGTGCCAGCAGCGTATTGAACGGTGAAAAACTGTTTTTT
TRBJ1-2	many	-	TRBV2	CASSERNDRHGYTF	TGTGCCAGCAGTGAACGTAACGATCGGCATGGCTACACCTTC
TRBJ1-2	few	-	TRBV2	CASSGGERVYGYTF	TGTGCCAGCAGTGGGGGGGAGCGTGTCTATGGCTACACCTTC
TRBJ1-5	-	-	TRBV7-9	CASSESGYSNQPQHF	TGTGCCAGCAGCGAATCCGGGTATAGCAATCAGCCCCAGCATTTT
TRBJ2-5	many	-	TRBV11-2	CASSLGWLQETQYF	TGTGCCAGCAGCTTGGGGTGGCTTCAAGAGACCCAGTACTTC